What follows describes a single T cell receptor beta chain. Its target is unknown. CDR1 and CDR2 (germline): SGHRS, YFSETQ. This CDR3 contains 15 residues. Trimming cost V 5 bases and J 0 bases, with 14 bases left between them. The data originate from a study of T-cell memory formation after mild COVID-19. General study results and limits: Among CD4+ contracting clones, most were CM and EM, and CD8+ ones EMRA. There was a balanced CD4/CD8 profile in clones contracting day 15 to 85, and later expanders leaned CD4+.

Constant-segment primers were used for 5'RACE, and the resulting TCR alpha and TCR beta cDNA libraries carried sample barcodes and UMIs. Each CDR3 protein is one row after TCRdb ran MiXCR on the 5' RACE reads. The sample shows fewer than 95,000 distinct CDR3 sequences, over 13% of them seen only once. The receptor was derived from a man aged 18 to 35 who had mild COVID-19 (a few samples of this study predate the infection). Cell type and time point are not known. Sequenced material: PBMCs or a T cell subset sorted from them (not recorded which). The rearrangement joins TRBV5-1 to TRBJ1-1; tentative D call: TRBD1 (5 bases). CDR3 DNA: TGCGCCAGCAGTCCTTGGGGGGGAGTGAACACTGAAGCTTTCTTT. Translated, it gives CASSPWGGVNTEAFF. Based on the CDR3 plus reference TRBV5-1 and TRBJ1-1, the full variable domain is KAGVTQTPRYLIKTRGQQVTLSCSPISGHRSVSWYQQTPGQGLQFLFEYFSETQRNKGNFPGRFSGRQFSNSRSEMNVSTLELGDSALYLCASSPWGGVNTEAFFGQGTRLTVV.